The next 27 T cell receptor beta chains were all read from a single sample in a study of chemoradiotherapy in HPV16-positive cancers (dated by TCRdb to the early 2020s). The library was prepared using the immunoSEQ multiplex PCR assay. TCRdb stores this immuneACCESS table with in-frame sequences only. Part of the clones is absent; in the studies checked, under half of the shortfall reflects unresolved V genes, and no reason is known for the rest. For this sample there are approximately 12,000 clones; roughly 92% appear just once. The top ten clones comprise roughly 1.8% of the sample. This material consisted of blood, taken from a patient who underwent chemoradiotherapy. The receptors were sampled from a human donor with HPV-associated anogenital cancer.

This rearrangement joins TRBV7-2 to TRBJ2-7; weak D call: TRBD2 (6 bases). There are 14 residues in the CDR3. Germline loops: CDR1 SGHTA, CDR2 FQGNSA. V lost 5 bases to trimming and J lost 2 bases, with 13 bases between them. The CDR3 coding sequence is TGTGCCAGCAGCCCCGGGACTCGCCCCTACGAGCAGTACTTC. Protein sequence: CASSPGTRPYEQYF.

This clone was counted between two and nine times. J is TRBJ1-3 and V is TRBV2; tentative D call: TRBD1 (5 bases). The CDR3 contains 15 residues. CDR1 and CDR2 from the germline V gene are SNHLY and FYNNEI. V lost 6 bases, J lost 0 bases, and 12 bases lay in between. The CDR3: CASRATVASGNTIYF. In nucleotides, the CDR3 is TGTGCCAGCAGGGCGACAGTCGCCTCTGGAAACACCATATATTTT.

V gene TRBV6-4 combines with J gene TRBJ2-6; D not certain. V lost 0 bases and J 1 base, leaving 4 bases between the germline ends. The CDR3 runs to 15 residues. Looked up from germline, CDR1 is MRHNA and CDR2 is SNTAGT. CDR3 protein: CASSDSTSGANVLTF. For the CDR3, the DNA is TGTGCCAGCAGTGACTCAACTTCTGGGGCCAACGTCCTGACTTTC.

V usage is TRBV7-2 and J usage is TRBJ1-6; TRBD1 aligns across 7 bases. Germline loops: CDR1 SGHTA, CDR2 FQGNSA. This CDR3 spans 15 amino acids. V trimming: 5 bases; J trimming: 8 bases; junction bases outside the gene matches: 9. CDR3 DNA sequence: TGTGCCAGCAGCCGATTCGACAGGGTGGATTCACCCCTCCACTTT. Encoded protein: CASSRFDRVDSPLHF.

This clone occurred once. This sequence joins TRBV18 and TRBJ1-1; 7 nucleotides match TRBD1. Germline V gene sequence: CDR1 KGHSH, CDR2 LQKENI. This CDR3 is 16 amino acids long. J was trimmed by 1 base and V by 1 base; bases with no gene match: 6. This CDR3 is CASSPLTGRANTEAFF. In DNA form, the CDR3 reads TGTGCCAGCTCACCACTGACAGGGAGGGCGAACACTGAAGCTTTCTTT.

The rearrangement links TRBV27 to TRBJ1-1; D remains ambiguous. V lost 6 bases, J lost 7 bases, and 21 bases lay in between. CDR1 and CDR2 from the germline V gene are MNHEY and SMNVEV (reference sequence). This CDR3 has 15 residues. CDR3 protein: CASSRDTHGRGEAFF. The CDR3 DNA sequence: TGTGCCAGCAGCCGAGATACCCATGGGCGAGGTGAAGCTTTCTTT.

This clone was seen once. The CDR3 here is CASSLRRAAPMNTEAFF. CDR3 sequence (DNA): TGCGCCAGCAGCTTGAGGAGGGCAGCTCCTATGAACACTGAAGCTTTCTTT. The chain carries TRBV5-1 and TRBJ1-1; unclear D gene. This CDR3 has 17 residues. Trimming stripped 1 base from V and 0 bases from J, with 16 bases between. From germline, CDR1 is SGHRS and CDR2 YFSETQ.

This clone was detected only a few times. The chain employs TRBV10-3 and TRBJ1-6, with 7 bases that match TRBD1. Germline values: CDR1 ENHRY, CDR2 SYGVKD. With 4 bases clipped from V and 7 bases from J, the junction kept 7 bases outside the gene matches. This CDR3 is built from 15 residues. CDR3 coding DNA: TGTGCCATCAGTGGAGGACAGGAGCCCAATTCACCCCTCCACTTT. Encoded protein: CAISGGQEPNSPLHF.

This chain uses TRBV7-2 with TRBJ2-7; D is perhaps TRBD1 or TRBD2 (5 bases each). In germline, CDR1 is SGHTA, CDR2 FQGNSA. V was pared by 1 base and J by 1 base, with 8 bases between. CDR3 size: 14 residues. CDR3 coding DNA: TGTGCCAGCAGCTTAGGGGGGATTTCCTACGAGCAGTACTTC. Amino acids: CASSLGGISYEQYF. Supplemented by reference TRBV7-2 and TRBJ2-7, the full variable domain reads GAGVSQSPSNKVTEKGKDVELRCDPISGHTALYWYRQSLGQGLEFLIYFQGNSAPDKSGLPSDRFSAERTGGSVSTLTIQRTQQEDSAVYLCASSLGGISYEQYFGPGTRLTVT.

The genes are TRBV7-2 and TRBJ2-3; 8 bases agree with TRBD2. The CDR3 length is 17 residues. Germline assignment: CDR1 SGHTA and CDR2 FQGNSA. The J segment lost 2 bases and the V segment lost 4 bases, leaving 11 bases of the junction unmatched. The CDR3 DNA reads TGTGCCAGCAGCTCAACCCACCAGCGGGGGCCCACAGATACGCAGTATTTT. Amino acids: CASSSTHQRGPTDTQYF.

The chain employs TRBV7-3 and TRBJ2-3, with unresolved D. The CDR3 totals 13 residues. Trimming removed 10 bases at V and 1 base at J, with 12 bases between. Germline CDR1 and CDR2: SGHTA and FQGTGA. The DNA of the CDR3 is TGTGCCACCAGGTCGCCGGGCACAGATACGCAGTATTTT. This gives the protein CATRSPGTDTQYF.

V and J are TRBV14 and TRBJ2-5; no definite D call. Trimming left V 2 bases short and J 2 bases short, with 9 bases between. The CDR3 runs 14 residues. From germline, CDR1 is SGHDN and CDR2 FVKESK. The CDR3 sequence is CASSQSWGQETQYF. The CDR3, as DNA: TGTGCCAGCAGCCAATCTTGGGGACAAGAGACCCAGTACTTC.

The V gene is TRBV25-1, the J gene TRBJ1-4, with D possibly being TRBD1 (5 bases). Germline V gene data show CDR1 as MGHDK and CDR2 as SYGVNS. The CDR3 is 16 amino acids. V lost 5 bases to trimming and J lost 0 bases, with 13 bases between them. The DNA for the CDR3 is TGTGCCAGCAGTCGGGCAGGGCAAGCAACTAATGAAAAACTGTTTTTT. This encodes CASSRAGQATNEKLFF.

The chain couples TRBV18 to TRBJ2-6; D call uncertain. In germline, CDR1 is KGHSH, CDR2 LQKENI. V lost 5 bases and J lost 3, with 17 bases in between. The CDR3 is 17 residues long. CDR3 sequence: CASSTTDIGYGANVLTF. The CDR3, as DNA: TGTGCCAGCTCAACCACCGACATAGGGTATGGGGCCAACGTCCTGACTTTC.

The chain recombines TRBV9 with TRBJ1-2; D is ambiguous. The V end was cut by 3 bases, the J end by 0 bases, with 15 bases between. CDR3 length: 16 residues. Germline CDR1 and CDR2: SGDLS and YYNGEE. In DNA, the CDR3 is TGTGCCAGCAGCGCCTACCAAATTTCATCTAACTATGGCTACACCTTC. Translating it yields CASSAYQISSNYGYTF.

The rearrangement joins TRBV6-5 to TRBJ1-2; maybe TRBD1 (5 bases). CDR3 length: 15 amino acids. V lost 8 bases and J lost 4, with 20 bases in between. Germline V gene sequence: CDR1 MNHEY, CDR2 SVGAGI. The CDR3 here is CASGTTGGGTYGYTF. In DNA, the CDR3 is TGTGCCAGCGGTACAACGGGCGGTGGGACCTATGGCTACACCTTC.

This clone has a handful of counts. The chain recombines TRBV6-4 with TRBJ2-3, with D perhaps matching TRBD1 or TRBD2 (6 bases each). Trimming removed 0 bases at V and 3 bases at J, with 10 bases between. The CDR3 length is 15 residues. CDR1 is MRHNA, CDR2 SNTAGT, per germline. DNA for the CDR3: TGTGCCAGCAGTGACTCGGAGGGGGGTACAGATACGCAGTATTTT. Encoded protein: CASSDSEGGTDTQYF.

The gene calls are TRBV7-9 and TRBJ2-3; the D is unclear. In germline, CDR1 is SEHNR, CDR2 FQNEAQ (reference sequence). V gave up 3 bases and J gave up 2 bases, with 6 bases separating them. CDR3 length: 13 amino acids. The CDR3, as DNA: TGTGCCAGCAGCTTGGCCCCCACAGATACGCAGTATTTT. Its translation is CASSLAPTDTQYF. The full variable domain, completed using reference TRBV7-9 and TRBJ2-3, is DTGVSQNPRHKITKRGQNVTFRCDPISEHNRLYWYRQTLGQGPEFLTYFQNEAQLEKSRLLSDRFSAERPKGSFSTLEIQRTEQGDSAMYLCASSLAPTDTQYFGPGTRLTVL.

V usage is TRBV7-9 and J usage is TRBJ1-1; D not certain. The CDR3 is 13 residues long. Per germline, CDR1 SEHNR and CDR2 FQNEAQ (reference sequence). V lost 3 bases to trimming and J lost 2 bases, with 7 bases between them. The CDR3 loop is CASSFPFNTEAFF. CDR3 DNA sequence: TGTGCCAGCAGCTTTCCCTTCAACACTGAAGCTTTCTTT.

This chain uses TRBV5-1 with TRBJ2-7; TRBD2 might be the D (6 bases). The V gene's germline CDR1 is SGHRS and CDR2 YFSETQ. CDR3 length: 14 residues. The V gene lost 3 bases and the J gene lost 0 bases, with 10 bases spanning the gap. The CDR3 region has the DNA TGCGCCAGCAGCTGGGGCGGGGTCTCCTACGAGCAGTACTTC. Encoded protein: CASSWGGVSYEQYF.

The genes are TRBV4-1 and TRBJ2-3; D not resolved. CDR3 size: 16 residues. CDR1 is MGHRA and CDR2 is YSYEKL in the germline V gene. The ends were cut back, 0 bases at V and 0 bases at J, with 10 bases in the middle. CDR3 region: CASSQDYSRSTDTQYF. The CDR3 DNA follows: TGCGCCAGCAGCCAAGATTATTCCAGGAGCACAGATACGCAGTATTTT.

This CDR3 reads CASSLYLDSTDTQYF. The CDR3 DNA reads TGTGCCAGCAGCTTGTATCTGGACAGCACAGATACGCAGTATTTT. The rearrangement joins TRBV5-4 to TRBJ2-3, with unresolved D. Germline loops: CDR1 SGHNT, CDR2 YYREEE (reference sequence). The CDR3 has 15 amino acids. Trimming took off 1 base at V and 0 bases at J, with 9 bases between the two ends. Together with reference TRBV5-4 and TRBJ2-3, the CDR3 gives the full variable domain: ETGVTQSPTHLIKTRGQQVTLRCSSQSGHNTVSWYQQALGQGPQFIFQYYREEENGRGNFPPRFSGLQFPNYSSELNVNALELDDSALYLCASSLYLDSTDTQYFGPGTRLTVL.

This clone was seen only a few times. The chain carries TRBV7-9 and TRBJ1-2, with unresolved D. The CDR3 has 15 amino acids. CDR1 SEHNR and CDR2 FQNEAQ come from the germline V gene (reference sequence). Trimming removed 0 bases from V and 0 bases from J, with 8 bases in between. Here the CDR3 DNA reads TGTGCCAGCAGCTTAGCGGTCGGTGCTAACTATGGCTACACCTTC. It codes for CASSLAVGANYGYTF.

The rearrangement joins TRBV5-1 to TRBJ2-7, with 14 bases matching TRBD2. The CDR3 runs to 16 residues. Trimming at V came to 4 bases and at J to 3 bases, leaving 6 bases not matched to a gene. CDR1 is SGHRS and CDR2 is YFSETQ in the germline V gene. In DNA, the CDR3 is TGCGCCAGCAGCCTCGGACTAGCGGGGGGAGGCTACGAGCAGTACTTC. It yields the protein CASSLGLAGGGYEQYF.

The gene calls are TRBV4-1 and TRBJ2-3; 13 bases fit TRBD2. V shed 8 bases, J shed 2 bases, and the junction held 13 bases outside the gene matches. The CDR3 contains 18 residues. Germline V gene data show CDR1 as MGHRA and CDR2 as YSYEKL. CDR3 sequence reads: CASSITEGLAGPTDTQYF. The CDR3 coding sequence is TGCGCCAGCTCCATTACGGAGGGACTAGCGGGGCCCACAGATACGCAGTATTTT.

This chain uses TRBV7-9 with TRBJ2-7, with 9 positions matching TRBD1. The CDR3 sequence is 15 residues long. Unmatched junction bases numbered 9, after V lost 6 bases and J lost 3 bases. CDR1 is SEHNR and CDR2 is FQNEAQ in the germline V gene (reference sequence). CDR3 sequence: CASSPLDRGVYEQYF. The CDR3 region has the DNA TGTGCCAGCAGTCCCCTTGACAGGGGGGTCTACGAGCAGTACTTC.

The chain joins TRBV11-3 to TRBJ1-4, with 9 bases lining up with TRBD1. V lost 8 bases and J lost 5; bases outside the gene matches: 3. The germline gives CDR1 SGHNT, CDR2 YENEEA. The CDR3 is made up of 13 amino acids. The CDR3 spells CASRTGGNEKLFF. The CDR3, as DNA: TGTGCCAGCCGCACAGGGGGCAATGAAAAACTGTTTTTT.